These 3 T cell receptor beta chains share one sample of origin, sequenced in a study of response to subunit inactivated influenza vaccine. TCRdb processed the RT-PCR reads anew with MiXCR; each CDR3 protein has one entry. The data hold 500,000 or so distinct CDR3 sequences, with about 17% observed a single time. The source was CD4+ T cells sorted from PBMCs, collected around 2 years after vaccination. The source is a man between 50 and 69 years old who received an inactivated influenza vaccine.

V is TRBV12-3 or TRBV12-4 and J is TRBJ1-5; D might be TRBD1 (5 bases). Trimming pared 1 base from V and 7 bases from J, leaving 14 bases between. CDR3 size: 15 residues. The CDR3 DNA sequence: TGTGCCAGCAGTTTAGGTCAGGGACTATGGCAGCCCCAGCATTTT. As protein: CASSLGQGLWQPQHF.

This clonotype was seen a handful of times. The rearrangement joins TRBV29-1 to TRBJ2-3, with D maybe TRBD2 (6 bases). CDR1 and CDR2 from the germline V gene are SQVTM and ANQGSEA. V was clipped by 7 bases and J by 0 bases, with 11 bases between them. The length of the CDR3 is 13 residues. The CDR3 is CSERAGSTDTQYF. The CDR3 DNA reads TGCAGCGAGCGGGCGGGTAGCACAGATACGCAGTATTTT.

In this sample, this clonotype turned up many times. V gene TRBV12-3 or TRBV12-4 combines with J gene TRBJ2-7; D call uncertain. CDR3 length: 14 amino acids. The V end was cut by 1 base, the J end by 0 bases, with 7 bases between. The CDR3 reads CASSLGVPSYEQYF. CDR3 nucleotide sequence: TGTGCCAGCAGTTTAGGGGTTCCCTCCTACGAGCAGTACTTC.